A single sample gave rise to the 26 T cell receptor beta chains below, sequenced in a study of T cells in Graves' hyperthyroidism and ophthalmopathy. Amplification yielded TCR beta CDR3 regions, with RNA transcripts as the source. Primed by the HTBI set, a first-round RT-PCR was run on the TCR CDR3. TCRdb used MiXCR to reprocess the multiplex PCR reads, holding one entry per CDR3 protein. The data show approximately 640,000 distinct CDR3 sequences, with 45% seen just once and more than 7% held by the top ten. Sequenced: peripheral blood or thyroid tissue (not recorded which). These receptors were collected from an adult man with Graves' disease, either hyperthyroidism or ophthalmopathy (not recorded which).

This clonotype was detected only a few times. The chain links TRBV12-3 or TRBV12-4 to TRBJ1-6; possibly TRBD1 for D (6 bases). CDR3 length: 18 amino acids. Trimming shortened V by 4 bases and J by 4 bases, and 20 bases separated the two germline ends. DNA for the CDR3: TGTGCCAGCAGTTCGCGTGATGGGGGCGCAGGTTATAATTCACCCCTCCACTTT. Its translation is CASSSRDGGAGYNSPLHF.

V usage is TRBV6-1 and J usage is TRBJ2-2, with D possibly being TRBD1 (5 bases). Trimming pared 2 bases from V and 2 bases from J, leaving 9 bases between. Germline values: CDR1 MNHNS, CDR2 SASEGT. The CDR3 contains 15 residues. The DNA for the CDR3 is TGTGCCAGCAGTGAATGGCAGGGAAACACCGGGGAGCTGTTTTTT. The encoded protein is CASSEWQGNTGELFF.

On this clonotype itself: As the CDR3 is not closed by the conserved phenylalanine or tryptophan, this likely results from a read error. No DNA is shown, since the ends of the CDR3 on it are uncertain; the CDR3 is the one TCRdb lists. The V call is TRBV10-3, the J call TRBJ1-3. Counting both end residues, the CDR3 totals 9 amino acids. Germline CDR1 is ENHRY and CDR2 is SYGVKD. The CDR3 loop is CAISDRQGL.

Worth noting for this clonotype: The missing conserved phenylalanine or tryptophan at the end of this CDR3 makes a read error likely. The genes are TRBV7-8 and TRBJ2-5; maybe TRBD1 (7 bases). Germline V lookup: CDR1 SGHVS, CDR2 FQNEAQ. This CDR3 is built from 14 residues. The V gene lost 3 bases and the J gene lost 4 bases, with 12 bases spanning the gap. The chain's CDR3 is CASSFRQGGETQYL. CDR3 DNA: TGTGCCAGCAGCTTTCGTCAGGGGGGAGAGACCCAGTACCTC.

This clonotype was detected many times. The genes are TRBV7-9 and TRBJ1-2; 8 positions agree with TRBD1. This CDR3 contains 15 residues. The J segment lost 3 bases and the V segment lost 5 bases, leaving 8 bases of the junction unmatched. Germline loops: CDR1 SEHNR, CDR2 FQNEAQ (reference sequence). The CDR3 nucleotides are TGTGCCAGCAGCCAAGGACAGGGTAAAGACTATGGCTACACCTTC. Protein: CASSQGQGKDYGYTF.

The CDR3 region has the DNA TGTGCCAGTAGTATTAAGCGTTACTACGAGCAGTACTTC. It encodes CASSIKRYYEQYF. The V and J genes are TRBV7-9 and TRBJ2-7; D gene uncertain. From germline, CDR1 is SEHNR and CDR2 FQNEAQ (reference sequence). The germline V and J ends were trimmed by 9 bases and 3 bases, with 15 bases remaining between them. The CDR3 sequence is 13 residues long.

The V call is TRBV5-1, the J call TRBJ1-3, with 9 bases aligning to TRBD1. The CDR3 extends over 14 amino acids. With V trimmed by 7 bases and J by 0 bases, 2 bases remained unmatched. Germline assignment: CDR1 SGHRS and CDR2 YFSETQ. The CDR3 here is CASGQGSSGNTIYF. CDR3 coding DNA: TGCGCCAGCGGACAGGGGAGCTCTGGAAACACCATATATTTT.

Many counts were recorded for this clonotype. V is TRBV29-1 and J is TRBJ1-5; D not certain. CDR1 SQVTM and CDR2 ANQGSEA come from the germline V gene. V dropped 3 bases and J dropped 0 bases, with 9 bases sitting between them. This CDR3 is 14 amino acids long. The CDR3 spells CSVDGSDSNQPQHF. The CDR3 nucleotides read TGCAGCGTTGACGGGAGTGATAGCAATCAGCCCCAGCATTTT.

Note on this clonotype: A much larger clone sits a single nucleotide away, making a read error possible. The DNA of the CDR3 is TGTGCCACCAGCAGAGACCCCACTGGGGCTGGCTACACCTTC. Translation gives CATSRDPTGAGYTF. This chain joins TRBV15 and TRBJ1-2, with D perhaps matching TRBD1 (5 bases). The CDR3 sequence is 14 residues long. Germline-derived CDR1 and CDR2 are LNHNV and YYDKDF (reference sequence). Between the trimmed V and J ends, which lost 0 bases and 7 bases, there was a span of 12 bases.

In this sample, this clonotype turned up a few times. The chain couples TRBV20-1 to TRBJ1-2; the match to TRBD1 covers 7 bases. The trim removed 0 bases at V and 6 bases at J, leaving 10 bases unmatched. The V gene's germline CDR1 is DFQATT and CDR2 SNEGSKA (reference sequence). CDR3 length equals 15 residues. The CDR3 DNA sequence: TGCAGTGCTAGAGATCTCGGGAGGGGGCGAGATGGCTACACCTTC. Translating it yields CSARDLGRGRDGYTF.

J is TRBJ1-2 and V is TRBV7-8; D not certain. Trimming took off 2 bases at V and 0 bases at J, with 10 bases between the two ends. Germline V gene data show CDR1 as SGHVS and CDR2 as FQNEAQ. The CDR3 contains 15 residues. CDR3 nucleotide sequence: TGTGCCAGCAGCTTATACAGACTAACTAACTATGGCTACACCTTC. Protein: CASSLYRLTNYGYTF.

Written as DNA, the CDR3 is TGTGCCAGCAGTTACGGTTCAGGGGGGAGAACTGAAGCTTTCTTT. This encodes CASSYGSGGRTEAFF. V and J are TRBV12-3 or TRBV12-4 and TRBJ1-1, with 7 bases aligning to TRBD1. The CDR3 loop spans 15 amino acids. V was pared by 4 bases and J by 5 bases, with 10 bases of the junction left unmatched.

This clonotype was observed a handful of times. This chain uses TRBV19 with TRBJ2-5, with 12 positions matching TRBD2. The CDR3 runs to 17 residues. V lost 9 bases and J lost 5; bases outside the gene matches: 16. Per germline, CDR1 LNHDA and CDR2 SQIVND (reference sequence). The CDR3 sequence: CASSQALAGGPGETQYF. The CDR3 DNA sequence: TGTGCCAGCAGCCAAGCCCTAGCGGGGGGGCCGGGGGAGACCCAGTACTTC.

In the case of this clonotype: A much larger clonotype is one base distant, so this may be a read error. Here the CDR3 omits its conserved ending phenylalanine or tryptophan, so a read error is the likely source. The gene calls are TRBV12-3 or TRBV12-4 and TRBJ1-1, with TRBD1 as a possible D gene (6 bases). Trimming cost V 2 bases and J 3 bases, with 10 bases left between them. The CDR3 length is 14 residues. The CDR3 bases are TGTGCCAGCAGTTTAAGGGCAGGGGACACTGAAGCTTTCCTT. The encoded protein is CASSLRAGDTEAFL.

The chain employs TRBV20-1 and TRBJ2-7; 9 bases are a match to TRBD2. The junction had 14 bases not matched to a gene; V was cut back by 3 bases and J by 5 bases. Germline V lookup: CDR1 DFQATT, CDR2 SNEGSKA (reference sequence). This CDR3 is built from 16 residues. CDR3 sequence: CSASEGGGGATHEQYF. CDR3 nucleotide sequence: TGCAGTGCTAGTGAAGGCGGGGGGGGGGCGACGCACGAGCAGTACTTC.

The chain uses TRBV24-1 and TRBJ1-5, with D hard to call. The CDR3 length is 11 residues. Germline CDR1 and CDR2: KGHDR and SFDVKD. V dropped 3 bases and J dropped 9 bases, with 5 bases sitting between them. CDR3 in amino acids: CATSDTGPQHF. The CDR3 coding sequence is TGTGCCACCAGTGATACCGGGCCCCAGCATTTT.

The chain joins TRBV20-1 to TRBJ2-5, with TRBD2 as a possible D gene (7 bases). Germline assignment: CDR1 DFQATT and CDR2 SNEGSKA (reference sequence). V was clipped by 6 bases and J by 9 bases, with 29 bases between them. This CDR3 comprises 16 residues. DNA of the CDR3: TGCAGTGCAGTCGTGGCCGGGGCGGCGGGGGCTGGGGCCCAGTACTTC. It translates to CSAVVAGAAGAGAQYF.

This clonotype was observed at least ten times. J is TRBJ1-6 and V is TRBV19; D possibly corresponds to TRBD1 (6 bases). The CDR3 contains 19 residues. Germline V gene data show CDR1 as LNHDA and CDR2 as SQIVND (reference sequence). Trimming cost V 9 bases and J 9 bases, with 33 bases left between them. CDR3 nucleotides: TGTGCCAGCAACTACGGGACACCCGGGACGATGGTAGCCGTTTCACCCCTCCACTTT. Its translation: CASNYGTPGTMVAVSPLHF.

V usage is TRBV20-1 and J usage is TRBJ1-2; TRBD1 is a possible D gene (5 bases). Germline V CDR1 and CDR2: DFQATT, SNEGSKA (reference sequence). V was clipped by 6 bases and J by 4 bases, with 15 bases between them. The CDR3 sequence is 13 residues long. The CDR3 region is CSARAQGRYGYTF. CDR3 bases: TGCAGTGCCCGAGCCCAGGGACGCTATGGCTACACCTTC.

The chain carries TRBV15 and TRBJ1-2, with 7 bases that match TRBD1. Trimming at V came to 3 bases and at J to 5 bases, leaving 0 bases not matched to a gene. Germline CDR1 reads LNHNV; CDR2 reads YYDKDF (reference sequence). The CDR3 loop spans 12 amino acids. The CDR3: CATSRGQYGYTF. The CDR3 DNA sequence: TGTGCCACCAGCAGGGGACAGTATGGCTACACCTTC.

The chain uses TRBV19 and TRBJ1-5; possibly TRBD1 for D (5 bases). This CDR3 contains 13 residues. Trimming removed 3 bases at V and 13 bases at J, with 16 bases between. Per germline, CDR1 LNHDA and CDR2 SQIVND (reference sequence). CDR3 sequence (DNA): TGTGCCAGTAGTATCGAAGGGACTAGCAATCAGCATTTT. This codes for CASSIEGTSNQHF.

Concerning this clonotype: A much larger clone sits a single nucleotide away, making a read error possible. This chain uses TRBV7-2 with TRBJ1-2; D is perhaps TRBD1 (6 bases). CDR1 is SGHTA and CDR2 is FQGNSA in the germline V gene. The CDR3 runs 14 residues. The CDR3 sequence is CASSSMRGRYGHTF. The CDR3 DNA sequence: TGTGCCAGCAGCAGCATGAGGGGGAGATATGGCCACACCTTC. Filled out from reference TRBV7-2 and TRBJ1-2, the complete variable domain reads GAGVSQSPSNKVTEKGKDVELRCDPISGHTALYWYRQSLGQGLEFLIYFQGNSAPDKSGLPSDRFSAERTGGSVSTLTIQRTQQEDSAVYLCASSSMRGRYGHTFGSGTRLTVV.

This clonotype was seen just once. The chain is built from TRBV24-1 and TRBJ2-5; D call uncertain. CDR1 KGHDR and CDR2 SFDVKD come from the germline V gene. There are 13 residues in the CDR3. Trimming left V 5 bases short and J 2 bases short, with 8 bases between. CDR3 sequence: CATSGSSQETQYF. CDR3 DNA: TGTGCCACCAGTGGGTCATCACAAGAGACCCAGTACTTC.

This clonotype was detected many times. The V call is TRBV7-8, the J call TRBJ2-7, with D uncertain. Germline CDR1 SGHVS, CDR2 FQNEAQ. CDR3 size: 15 residues. Trimming shortened V by 5 bases and J by 1 base, and 15 bases separated the two germline ends. The CDR3: CASSPDWGRSYEQYF. In DNA, the CDR3 is TGTGCCAGCAGCCCGGATTGGGGAAGGTCCTACGAGCAGTACTTC. The variable domain in full, with the rest retrieved from reference TRBV7-8 and TRBJ2-7, is GAGVSQSPRYKVAKRGQDVALRCDPISGHVSLFWYQQALGQGPEFLTYFQNEAQLDKSGLPSDRFFAERPEGSVSTLKIQRTQQEDSAVYLCASSPDWGRSYEQYFGPGTRLTVT.

The V and J genes are TRBV9 and TRBJ2-5, with D possibly being TRBD2 (5 bases). CDR3 length equals 14 residues. CDR1 and CDR2 from the germline V gene are SGDLS and YYNGEE. V was cut by 0 bases and J by 4 bases, with 10 bases left in between. The CDR3 sequence is CASSVEGSLETQYF. The CDR3 region has the DNA TGTGCCAGCAGCGTAGAAGGGAGTTTAGAGACCCAGTACTTC.

The chain couples TRBV5-1 to TRBJ2-5, with 13 bases lining up with TRBD2. The CDR3 loop spans 13 amino acids. Trimming cost V 3 bases and J 9 bases; bases outside gene matches: 2. CDR1 SGHRS and CDR2 YFSETQ come from the germline V gene. The CDR3 region has the DNA TGCGCCAGCAGCTCAACTAGCGGGAGGGCCCAGTACTTC. It specifies CASSSTSGRAQYF.